One and the same sample provided the 21 T cell receptor beta chains below, sequenced in a study of CD8+CD57+ T cells in acquired aplastic anemia. For CDR3 and TCR beta VDJ profiling, genomic DNA was the template used. TCRdb fed the reads into MiXCR, producing one record per CDR3 protein. Seen here are more than 150,000 distinct CDR3 sequences, less than 60% observed once, and the top ten hold about 1.8%. All patients picked for sequencing had shown, by flow cytometry, an expansion of CD8+CD57+ cells. Sequenced: sorted CD4+, CD8+, or CD8+CD57+ T cells (not recorded which) from PBMCs. All receptors derive from a human donor with aplastic anemia.

This chain connects TRBV20-1 to TRBJ2-7; D is uncertain. This CDR3 has 13 amino acids. Germline values: CDR1 DFQATT, CDR2 SNEGSKA (reference sequence). V gave up 0 bases and J gave up 4 bases, with 10 bases separating them. The CDR3 loop reads CSARDISRYEQYF. The DNA for the CDR3 is TGCAGTGCTAGAGACATTTCTAGATACGAGCAGTACTTC.

The J gene is TRBJ2-7, the V gene TRBV7-8; no clear D. With 1 base removed from V and 2 bases from J, the gap between germline ends came to 6 bases. This CDR3 region has 13 residues. From germline, CDR1 is SGHVS and CDR2 FQNEAQ. For the CDR3, the DNA is TGTGCCAGCAGCTTAGTCCAGACCTACGAGCAGTACTTC. It yields the protein CASSLVQTYEQYF.

A note on this clonotype: At one boundary the junction diverges from the germline segment, which might be a read error. V gene TRBV19 combines with J gene TRBJ1-1; 9 bases match TRBD1. The CDR3 extends over 17 amino acids. CDR1 and CDR2 (germline): LNHDA, SQIVND (reference sequence). The CDR3 loop reads CASTSPLTGQGNTEASF. In nucleotides, the CDR3 is TGTGCCAGTACCTCCCCACTCACAGGACAGGGGAACACTGAAGCTTCCTTT.

This clonotype was seen repeatedly, ten times or more. The rearrangement joins TRBV7-6 to TRBJ2-7; 13 positions agree with TRBD2. Germline CDR1 SGHVS, CDR2 FNYEAQ. J was trimmed by 3 bases and V by 4 bases; bases with no gene match: 6. This CDR3 is 16 amino acids long. The CDR3 is CASSSMGLAGSYEQYF. For the CDR3, the DNA is TGTGCCAGCAGCTCCATGGGACTAGCGGGGAGCTACGAGCAGTACTTC.

Ten or more counts support this clonotype. The chain uses TRBV5-1 and TRBJ2-2; possible D gene TRBD2, 6 bases. V lost 1 base, J lost 6 bases, and 13 bases lay in between. Germline V gene data show CDR1 as SGHRS and CDR2 as YFSETQ. This CDR3 contains 15 residues. Written as DNA, the CDR3 is TGCGCCAGCAGCTTGCTCCCGGGAGAAGCCGGGGAGCTGTTTTTT. This encodes CASSLLPGEAGELFF.

The genes are TRBV20-1 and TRBJ2-7; TRBD2 agrees at 14 bases. Trimming took 2 bases from V and 3 from J; bases not matched to a gene: 9. The CDR3 runs 17 residues. Germline-derived CDR1 and CDR2 are DFQATT and SNEGSKA (reference sequence). CDR3: CSARKITGTSGGYEQYF. Written as DNA, the CDR3 is TGCAGTGCTAGAAAGATTACCGGGACTAGCGGGGGCTACGAGCAGTACTTC.

This clonotype occurred many times. V and J are TRBV19 and TRBJ2-7; 9 bases are a match to TRBD1. Germline V CDR1 and CDR2: LNHDA, SQIVND (reference sequence). The CDR3 length is 12 residues. After removal of 4 bases from V and 7 bases from J, the junction contained 2 bases not matched to a gene. CDR3 nucleotides: TGTGCCAGTAGTACCGGACAGGGGGAGCAGTACTTC. Protein: CASSTGQGEQYF.

In its sample, this clonotype was seen many times. J is TRBJ1-6 and V is TRBV6-1, with D unresolved. Germline V gives CDR1 MNHNS, CDR2 SASEGT. V was shortened by 5 bases and J by 6 bases, with 8 bases between the two germline ends. This CDR3 has 13 amino acids. CDR3 nucleotides: TGTGCCAGCAGTCGAGGATCTAATTCACCCCTCCACTTT. It is translated as CASSRGSNSPLHF.

This clonotype was seen at least ten times. This chain connects TRBV7-8 to TRBJ2-7, with D possibly TRBD2 on 5 matching bases. CDR1 is SGHVS and CDR2 is FQNEAQ in the germline V gene. V gave up 3 bases and J gave up 5 bases, with 11 bases separating them. The CDR3 length is 13 residues. CDR3 loop: CASSLSRRNEQYF. The CDR3 nucleotides read TGTGCCAGCAGCTTGAGTAGGAGGAACGAGCAGTACTTC.

This clonotype was counted many times. This chain joins TRBV5-6 and TRBJ1-1, with D hard to call. Germline assignment: CDR1 SGHDT and CDR2 YYEEEE. The ends were cut back, 1 base at V and 0 bases at J, with 4 bases in the middle. This CDR3 comprises 13 residues. The CDR3 region has the DNA TGTGCCAGCAGCTTGAACGTGAACACTGAAGCTTTCTTT. It yields the protein CASSLNVNTEAFF.

This clonotype was counted ten times or more. This chain joins TRBV6-2 or TRBV6-3 and TRBJ2-6; 7 nucleotides line up with TRBD2. CDR1 is MNHEY and CDR2 is SVGEGT in the germline V gene. With 6 bases clipped from V and 2 bases from J, the junction kept 4 bases outside the gene matches. This CDR3 has 15 amino acids. CDR3 residues: CASSHGTTGANVLTF. CDR3 coding DNA: TGTGCCAGCAGCCACGGGACTACTGGGGCCAACGTCCTGACTTTC.

This chain links TRBV10-3 with TRBJ1-2; weak D call: TRBD1 (6 bases). V lost 1 base, J lost 4 bases, and 19 bases lay in between. There are 17 residues in the CDR3. Germline CDR1 and CDR2: ENHRY and SYGVKD. The CDR3: CAISEYGQTLRAYGYTF. CDR3 nucleotides: TGTGCCATCAGTGAGTACGGACAGACCCTTCGCGCCTATGGCTACACCTTC.

This chain connects TRBV24-1 to TRBJ2-1; 7 bases align to TRBD1. Unmatched junction bases numbered 7, after V lost 5 bases and J lost 7 bases. Germline assignment: CDR1 KGHDR and CDR2 SFDVKD. This CDR3 region has 14 residues. CDR3: CATSGVTGKNEQFF. CDR3 nucleotides: TGTGCCACCAGTGGAGTGACAGGGAAGAATGAGCAGTTCTTC.

This chain uses TRBV15 with TRBJ2-6; D is unclear. CDR3 length: 16 amino acids. CDR1 and CDR2 from the germline V gene are LNHNV and YYDKDF (reference sequence). Trimming stripped 1 base from V and 0 bases from J, with 7 bases between. CDR3: CATSRGGTSGANVLTF. DNA for the CDR3: TGTGCCACCAGCAGAGGGGGTACCTCTGGGGCCAACGTCCTGACTTTC.

V usage is TRBV2 and J usage is TRBJ1-1; D remains unclear. CDR1 SNHLY and CDR2 FYNNEI come from the germline V gene. The ends were cut back, 7 bases at V and 2 bases at J, with 14 bases in the middle. This CDR3 is 14 amino acids long. CDR3 residues: CASTRQGDNTEAFF. The CDR3, as DNA: TGTGCCAGCACCAGACAAGGTGATAACACTGAAGCTTTCTTT.

This clonotype was counted ten times or more. This rearrangement joins TRBV2 to TRBJ2-7; TRBD2 agrees at 7 bases. Germline loops: CDR1 SNHLY, CDR2 FYNNEI. The CDR3 loop spans 12 amino acids. The V and J ends lost 7 bases and 7 bases, in that order; junction bases with no gene match: 7. The CDR3 is CASKLLAREQYF. CDR3 nucleotides: TGTGCCAGCAAGTTACTAGCGCGAGAGCAGTACTTC.

Here the CDR3 reads CASSHRTIGELFF. CDR3 bases: TGTGCCAGCAGCCACCGGACAATTGGGGAGCTGTTTTTT. The chain combines TRBV7-2 with TRBJ2-2, with D perhaps matching TRBD1 (5 bases). The CDR3 covers 13 residues. Germline loops: CDR1 SGHTA, CDR2 FQGNSA. V lost 5 bases and J lost 8, with 12 bases in between.

The chain is built from TRBV27 and TRBJ2-1; D may be TRBD2 (6 bases). This CDR3 comprises 16 residues. Trimming took off 7 bases at V and 6 bases at J, with 22 bases between the two ends. Germline CDR1 MNHEY, CDR2 SMNVEV (reference sequence). The CDR3 spells CASKNSRRGLFNEQFF. The CDR3 bases are TGTGCCAGCAAGAATTCGAGGCGGGGCTTATTCAATGAGCAGTTCTTC.

This clonotype was counted ten times or more. For the CDR3, the DNA is TGCGCCAGCAGCCAAGTAAGGGGCGAAGGTGGAAACACCATATATTTT. It is translated as CASSQVRGEGGNTIYF. The chain joins TRBV4-1 to TRBJ1-3; tentative D call: TRBD1 (5 bases). Per the germline V gene, CDR1 is MGHRA and CDR2 is YSYEKL. V gave up 1 base and J gave up 3 bases, with 13 bases separating them. There are 16 residues in the CDR3.

This clonotype was counted only a few times. This rearrangement joins TRBV7-3 to TRBJ1-2; D is ambiguous. This CDR3 region has 12 residues. V lost 4 bases and J 4 bases, leaving 7 bases between the germline ends. CDR1 and CDR2 from the germline V gene are SGHTA and FQGTGA. CDR3 amino acids: CASSSGFYGYTF. The CDR3, as DNA: TGTGCCAGCAGCTCTGGGTTCTATGGCTACACCTTC.

This clonotype occurred a few times. A much larger clone differs by one base, so this may be a read error. This chain connects TRBV20-1 to TRBJ1-4; 7 positions match TRBD1. This CDR3 is 14 amino acids long. Germline CDR1 and CDR2: DFQATT and SNEGSKA (reference sequence). Trimming cost V 3 bases and J 8 bases; bases outside gene matches: 9. DNA of the CDR3: TGCAGTGCTAGGGGGACAGTCGAATGGGAAAAACTGTTTTTT. This sequence encodes CSARGTVEWEKLFF.